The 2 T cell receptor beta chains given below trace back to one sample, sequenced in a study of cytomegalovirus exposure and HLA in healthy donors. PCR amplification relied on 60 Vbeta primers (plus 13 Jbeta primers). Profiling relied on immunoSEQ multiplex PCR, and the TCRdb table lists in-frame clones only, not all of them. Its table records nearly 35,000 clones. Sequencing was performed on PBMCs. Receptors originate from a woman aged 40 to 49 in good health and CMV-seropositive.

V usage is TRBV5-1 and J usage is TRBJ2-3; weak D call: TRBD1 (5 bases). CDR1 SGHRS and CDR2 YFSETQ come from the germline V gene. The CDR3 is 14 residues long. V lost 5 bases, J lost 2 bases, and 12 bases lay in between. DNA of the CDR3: TGCGCCAGCAGGGGAACAGGTACCACAGATACGCAGTATTTT. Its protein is CASRGTGTTDTQYF.

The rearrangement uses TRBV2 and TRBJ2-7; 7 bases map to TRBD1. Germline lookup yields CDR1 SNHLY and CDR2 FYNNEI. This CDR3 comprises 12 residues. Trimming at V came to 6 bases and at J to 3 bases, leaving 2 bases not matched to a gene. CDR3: CASSRDSYEQYF. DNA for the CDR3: TGTGCCAGCAGCCGGGACAGCTACGAGCAGTACTTC.